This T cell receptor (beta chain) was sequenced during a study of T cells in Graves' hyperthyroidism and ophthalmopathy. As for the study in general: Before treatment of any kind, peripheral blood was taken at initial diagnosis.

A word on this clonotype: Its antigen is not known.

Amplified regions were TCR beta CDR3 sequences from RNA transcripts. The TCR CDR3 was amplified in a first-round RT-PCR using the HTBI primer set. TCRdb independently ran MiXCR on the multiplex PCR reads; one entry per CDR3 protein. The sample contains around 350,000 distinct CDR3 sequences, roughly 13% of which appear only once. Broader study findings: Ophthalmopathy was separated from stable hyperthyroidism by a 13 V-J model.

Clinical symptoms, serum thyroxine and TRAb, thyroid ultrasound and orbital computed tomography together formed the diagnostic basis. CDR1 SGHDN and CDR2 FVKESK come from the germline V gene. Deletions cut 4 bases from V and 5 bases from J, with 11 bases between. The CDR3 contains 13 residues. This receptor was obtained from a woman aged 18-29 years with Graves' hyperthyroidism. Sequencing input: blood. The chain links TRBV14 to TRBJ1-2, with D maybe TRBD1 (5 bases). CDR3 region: CASSPEGRYGYTF. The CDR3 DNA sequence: TGTGCCAGCAGCCCGGAGGGGCGGTATGGCTACACCTTC.